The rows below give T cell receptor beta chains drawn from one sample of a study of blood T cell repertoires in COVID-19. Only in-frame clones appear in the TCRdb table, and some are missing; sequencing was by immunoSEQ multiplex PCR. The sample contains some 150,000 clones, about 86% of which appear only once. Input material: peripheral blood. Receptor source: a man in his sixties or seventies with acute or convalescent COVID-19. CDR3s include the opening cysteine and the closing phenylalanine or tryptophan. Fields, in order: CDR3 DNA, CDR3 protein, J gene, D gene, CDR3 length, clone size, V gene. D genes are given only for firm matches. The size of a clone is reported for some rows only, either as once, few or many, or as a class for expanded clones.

TGTGCCAGCAGCCAGGGGGAATTGGAGCCCCAGCATTTT CASSQGELEPQHF TRBJ1-5 TRBD1 13 . TRBV5-4
TGCGCCAGCAGCTTGGGTAGCGGGATAGGCGAGACCCAGTACTTC CASSLGSGIGETQYF TRBJ2-5 TRBD2 15 once TRBV5-1
TGTGCCATCAGTGAGTCCCTCGAGAGCGCGGGGCAAGAGACCCAGTACTTC CAISESLESAGQETQYF TRBJ2-5 . 17 . TRBV10-3
TGTGCCACCAGTGATGGTGCTAGTCGGTTCTTC CATSDGASRFF TRBJ2-1 . 11 . TRBV24-1
TGTGCCAGCTCACCAGAGGTGGGGACAGCCCCCTCTGAGCAGTACTTC CASSPEVGTAPSEQYF TRBJ2-7 TRBD1 16 . TRBV18
TGTGCCAGCAGTTTGCGACAGGGGGCGTATGAGCAGTTCTTC CASSLRQGAYEQFF TRBJ2-1 TRBD1 14 . TRBV28
TGTGCCAGCAGCCAACCCCGGGCAGGGGGCGTAGAGACCCAGTACTTC CASSQPRAGGVETQYF TRBJ2-5 TRBD1 16 once TRBV14
TGCGCCAGCAGCCCCCTGACAGTGAACACTGAAGCTTTCTTT CASSPLTVNTEAFF TRBJ1-1 . 14 . TRBV5-1
TGTGCCAGCAGCAAGAAGTTGGGCAGTCTGAATGAGCAGTTCTTC CASSKKLGSLNEQFF TRBJ2-1 . 15 once TRBV21-1
TGTGCCAGTAGTATGGGTCCTAGCTCCTACAATGAGCAGTTCTTC CASSMGPSSYNEQFF TRBJ2-1 . 15 . TRBV19
TGTGCCAGCAGTTCTGAGGTGGACTATGGCTACACCTTC CASSSEVDYGYTF TRBJ1-2 . 13 . TRBV28
TGTGCCAGCATGAGGACTAGCGCTTTTAGCACAGATACGCAGTATTTT CASMRTSAFSTDTQYF TRBJ2-3 TRBD2 16 . TRBV28
TGTGCCAGCAGCTCAGTGGGGGGAGGCGAGCAGTTCTTC CASSSVGGGEQFF TRBJ2-1 . 13 . TRBV11-2
TGTGCCAGCAGCTTAAAGACGGACAATACCTACGAGCAGTACTTC CASSLKTDNTYEQYF TRBJ2-7 . 15 . TRBV13
TGTGCCAGCAGTTACGACAGAAACACTGAAGCTTTCTTT CASSYDRNTEAFF TRBJ1-1 . 13 . TRBV6-2/TRBV6-3
TGTGCCAGCAGTCCCGAGGGGGTCGGTGAGCAGTTCTTC CASSPEGVGEQFF TRBJ2-1 . 13 . TRBV6-2/TRBV6-3
TGTGCCAGTAGTATACTAGCCAACTCGGCAGATACGCAGTATTTT CASSILANSADTQYF TRBJ2-3 . 15 . TRBV19
TGTGCCTGGAGCGACAGGGGACCATATAATTCACCCCTCCACTTT CAWSDRGPYNSPLHF TRBJ1-6 TRBD1 15 . TRBV30
TGTGCCAGCAGTTTATCCGGGACAGGGAGTGATCAGCCCCAGCATTTT CASSLSGTGSDQPQHF TRBJ1-5 TRBD1 16 . TRBV28
TGTGCCAGTAAGGGGGCGACAGGGTCGCATTTT CASKGATGSHF TRBJ1-5 TRBD1 11 . TRBV19
TGTGCCAGCAGCGTAGGGACTAGCGGGAGAAATGAGCAGTTCTTC CASSVGTSGRNEQFF TRBJ2-1 TRBD2 15 . TRBV9
TGTGCCAGCAGTTTACGTGTAGCGGAGCAGTTCTTC CASSLRVAEQFF TRBJ2-1 . 12 . TRBV28
TGTGCCAGCAGTGAAAGTGGGACAGGGTATACTGAAGCTTTCTTT CASSESGTGYTEAFF TRBJ1-1 TRBD1 15 . TRBV6-1
TGTGCCAGCAGCAAACCCCCAGGCCGCAATCAGCCCCAGCATTTT CASSKPPGRNQPQHF TRBJ1-5 . 15 . TRBV21-1
TGTGCCAGCTCACCTCTATATACAGGGGGGAACGAAAATTCACCCCTCCACTTT CASSPLYTGGNENSPLHF TRBJ1-6 TRBD1 18 . TRBV18
TGTGCCAGCAGAGACAGGGCGGGCCAGCCCCAGCATTTT CASRDRAGQPQHF TRBJ1-5 TRBD1 13 . TRBV28
TGCGCCAGCAGCTTGGGAGCGCGTCCCGCGAACACCGGGGAGCTGTTTTTT CASSLGARPANTGELFF TRBJ2-2 . 17 . TRBV5-1
TGTGCCAGCAAGGGGGTTGGTGAAAAACTGTTTTTT CASKGVGEKLFF TRBJ1-4 . 12 . TRBV27
TGTGCCAGCAGCGTAGCAGCCGCCCCAGGGCAAAGCGAGCAGTACTTC CASSVAAAPGQSEQYF TRBJ2-7 . 16 once TRBV9
TGTGCCAGCAGTTTACAGGGGGTCATCAATTCACCCCTCCACTTT CASSLQGVINSPLHF TRBJ1-6 TRBD1 15 . TRBV28
TGTGCCAGCAGCTTATCTGTCAGAGGGGGCAATGAGCAGTTCTTC CASSLSVRGGNEQFF TRBJ2-1 . 15 few TRBV7-2
TGTGCCAGCAGCTCCAGGACTAGCGGGAGGGGGAGCTCCTACGAGCAGTACTTC CASSSRTSGRGSSYEQYF TRBJ2-7 TRBD2 18 . TRBV3-1/TRBV3-2
TGCGCCAGCAGCTTGTCCGGGACAGGGGCCCACGAGCAGTACTTC CASSLSGTGAHEQYF TRBJ2-7 TRBD1 15 . TRBV5-1
TGCAGCGTTCGGAATAGCGGGAGTCTACTGTTCTTC CSVRNSGSLLFF TRBJ2-1 TRBD2 12 . TRBV29-1
TGTGCCAGCCGGGTGTACTACGAGCAGTACTTC CASRVYYEQYF TRBJ2-7 . 11 . TRBV12-3/TRBV12-4
TGTGCCAGTAGCGGGACTTATAGCAATCAGCCCCAGCATTTT CASSGTYSNQPQHF TRBJ1-5 . 14 . TRBV19
TGTGCCAGCTCGTCAGCGGGAGGCTACTACGAGCAGTACTTC CASSSAGGYYEQYF TRBJ2-7 TRBD2 14 . TRBV6-5
TGTGCCAGCCGGAGGGGCAGACAAGAGACCCAGTACTTC CASRRGRQETQYF TRBJ2-5 . 13 . TRBV7-8
TGTGCCAGCAGACGGGACAGGCCGAGCTCCTACGAGCAGTACTTC CASRRDRPSSYEQYF TRBJ2-7 TRBD1 15 . TRBV6-5
TGTGCCAGCAGCTTACGAAGAGTAAACACTGAAGCTTTCTTT CASSLRRVNTEAFF TRBJ1-1 . 14 . TRBV5-6